Below are 9 T cell receptor beta chains sequenced from a single sample in a study of post-analysis software for immune sequencing data. Study conclusions and caveats: Controls showed lower frequencies than patients for four to six TRBV segments, and TRBV5-6, TRBV5-1 and TRBV20-1 were among these.

These receptors' antigens are unknown. Unique molecular identifiers featured in each of the TCR beta cDNA libraries. Using its own MiXCR run on the PCR reads, TCRdb lists one record per CDR3 protein. The sample carries roughly 670,000 distinct CDR3 sequences, approximately 60% recorded once. The sample consisted of blood. Source of these receptors: a girl aged 2 to 9 with multiple sclerosis.

The chain carries TRBV20-1 and TRBJ2-4, with D perhaps matching TRBD2 (5 bases). V lost 4 bases and J lost 0, with 22 bases in between. From germline, CDR1 is DFQATT and CDR2 SNEGSKA (reference sequence). The CDR3 sequence is 18 residues long. The CDR3 sequence: CSATSYGRQGLAKNIQYF. DNA of the CDR3: TGCAGTGCTACGAGTTACGGACGACAAGGACTAGCCAAAAACATTCAGTACTTC.

The chain combines TRBV3-1 with TRBJ2-1, with D perhaps TRBD2 (6 bases). The germline V gene encodes CDR1 LGHDT and CDR2 YNNKEL (reference sequence). V lost 2 bases, J lost 9 bases, and 11 bases lay in between. The CDR3 length is 13 residues. Here the CDR3 DNA reads TGTGCCAGCAGCCAACGGGGGAACGGTGAGCAGTTCTTC. Protein: CASSQRGNGEQFF.

The gene calls are TRBV20-1 and TRBJ2-5, with 8 bases that match TRBD1. The V gene's germline CDR1 is DFQATT and CDR2 SNEGSKA (reference sequence). The junction had 3 bases not matched to a gene; V was cut back by 5 bases and J by 1 base. This CDR3 spans 13 amino acids. Written as DNA, the CDR3 is TGCAGTGCTTCGGACAGGGTCCAAGAGACCCAGTACTTC. It codes for CSASDRVQETQYF.

J is TRBJ2-3 and V is TRBV29-1, with 8 positions matching TRBD2. Germline V lookup: CDR1 SQVTM, CDR2 ANQGSEA. The junction had 8 bases not matched to a gene; V was cut back by 4 bases and J by 14 bases. The CDR3 has 11 residues. DNA for the CDR3: TGCAGCGTTGGGAGTAGCGGGGATTGGTATTTT. Its translation is CSVGSSGDWYF.

V gene TRBV7-9 combines with J gene TRBJ1-6; D remains ambiguous. V lost 5 bases and J lost 7, with 9 bases in between. Germline V gives CDR1 SEHNR, CDR2 FQNEAQ (reference sequence). This CDR3 region has 13 residues. CDR3 sequence reads: CASSPSGNSPLHF. CDR3 in DNA: TGTGCCAGCAGCCCGAGTGGGAATTCACCCCTCCACTTT.

The V call is TRBV6-2 or TRBV6-3, the J call TRBJ1-5, with D maybe TRBD1 (5 bases). This CDR3 region has 14 residues. Trimming removed 2 bases at V and 6 bases at J, with 11 bases between. Looked up from germline, CDR1 is MNHEY and CDR2 is SVGEGT. CDR3 sequence (DNA): TGTGCCAGCAGTTACGGCGGGGGAGGTCAGCCCCAGCATTTT. Protein product: CASSYGGGGQPQHF.

This clonotype was detected only once. V gene TRBV27 combines with J gene TRBJ1-2; no firm D call. CDR3 length: 15 residues. Germline V gene sequence: CDR1 MNHEY, CDR2 SMNVEV (reference sequence). The ends were cut back, 5 bases at V and 0 bases at J, with 13 bases in the middle. This chain's CDR3 is CASSPRWLANYGYTF. The CDR3 DNA reads TGTGCCAGCAGTCCACGGTGGTTAGCTAACTATGGCTACACCTTC.

The rearrangement uses TRBV4-1 and TRBJ2-7; D not certain. V was clipped by 2 bases and J by 4 bases, with 12 bases between them. CDR1 and CDR2 (germline): MGHRA, YSYEKL. The CDR3 spans 14 residues. CDR3: CASSQPGPKYEQYF. The CDR3 bases are TGCGCCAGCAGCCAACCAGGTCCAAAATACGAGCAGTACTTC.

This chain uses TRBV28 with TRBJ1-2; TRBD1 might be the D (6 bases). The CDR3 spans 13 residues. V lost 6 bases and J lost 6, with 14 bases in between. Germline lookup yields CDR1 MDHEN and CDR2 SYDVKM. CDR3 amino acids: CASSRSTGDGYTF. The CDR3 coding sequence is TGTGCCAGCAGCCGCTCGACAGGAGATGGCTACACCTTC.